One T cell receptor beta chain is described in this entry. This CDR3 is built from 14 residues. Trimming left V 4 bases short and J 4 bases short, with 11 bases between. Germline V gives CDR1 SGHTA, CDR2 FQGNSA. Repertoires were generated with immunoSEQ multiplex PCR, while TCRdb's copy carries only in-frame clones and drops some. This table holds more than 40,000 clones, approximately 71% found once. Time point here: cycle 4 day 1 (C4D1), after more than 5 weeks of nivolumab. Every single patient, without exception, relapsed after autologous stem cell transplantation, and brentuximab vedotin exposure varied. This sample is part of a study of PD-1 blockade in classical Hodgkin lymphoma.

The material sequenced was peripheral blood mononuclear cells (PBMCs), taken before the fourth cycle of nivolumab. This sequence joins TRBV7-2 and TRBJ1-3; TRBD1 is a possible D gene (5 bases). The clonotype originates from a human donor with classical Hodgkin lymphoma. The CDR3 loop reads CASSSGAPGNTIYF. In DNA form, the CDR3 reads TGTGCCAGCAGCTCCGGGGCCCCGGGAAACACCATATATTTT.